The next 8 T cell receptor beta chains were all read from a single sample in a study of a mutant IDH1 vaccine in newly diagnosed glioma. These receptors' antigens are unknown. Clones were sequenced by immunoSEQ multiplex PCR, and TCRdb holds only the in-frame ones, with some missing. The repertoire holds around 85,000 clones, with 70% to 90% as singletons. The time point is: week 23, last vaccination. A 20-mer mutant IDH1 peptide at 300 ug was injected subcutaneously with topical imiquimod. The sequences come from PBMCs, collected from a glioma patient whose treatment included an IDH1 peptide vaccine. Every receptor here comes from a man under 40 with glioma. Some clones in this sample may be carry-over from other donors' samples.

The chain has TRBV9 and TRBJ1-2; D is unresolved. This CDR3 spans 15 amino acids. Germline CDR1 reads SGDLS; CDR2 reads YYNGEE. Trimming stripped 2 bases from V and 4 bases from J, with 15 bases between. Written as DNA, the CDR3 is TGTGCCAGCAGCGTGAGGGCAGTCCAATCCTATGGCTACACCTTC. Protein: CASSVRAVQSYGYTF.

This clone has a handful of counts. V usage is TRBV6-6 and J usage is TRBJ1-1, with 8 bases fitting TRBD1. CDR1 is MNHNY and CDR2 is SVGAGI in the germline V gene (reference sequence). This CDR3 region has 14 residues. V dropped 2 bases and J dropped 1; count of bases not matched to a gene: 0. The DNA of the CDR3 is TGTGCCAGCAGTTACGGACAGGGGAACACTGAAGCTTTCTTT. Translated: CASSYGQGNTEAFF.

The gene calls are TRBV19 and TRBJ1-5; possibly TRBD1 for D (5 bases). Germline V gene lookup returns CDR1 LNHDA and CDR2 SQIVND (reference sequence). V was clipped by 6 bases and J by 5 bases, with 20 bases between them. The CDR3 runs 16 residues. The CDR3 region is CASRKIRDRQDQPQHF. Written as DNA, the CDR3 is TGTGCCAGTAGAAAAATCCGGGACCGACAAGATCAGCCCCAGCATTTT.

This clone was counted between two and nine times. The chain combines TRBV30 with TRBJ2-7; weak D call: TRBD2 (7 bases). The CDR3 has 13 amino acids. Trimming cost V 0 bases and J 8 bases, with 14 bases left between them. CDR1 is GTSNPN and CDR2 is SVGIG in the germline V gene (reference sequence). CDR3 nucleotides: TGTGCCTGGAGTGTAGGGGGGGTAGCGAAGCAGTACTTC. It yields the protein CAWSVGGVAKQYF.

V usage is TRBV28 and J usage is TRBJ2-7; D is uncertain. The CDR3 loop spans 14 amino acids. Germline CDR1 and CDR2: MDHEN and SYDVKM. Between the trimmed V and J ends, which lost 5 bases and 2 bases, there was a span of 13 bases. CDR3 region: CASSKDVDTYEQYF. The CDR3 nucleotides are TGTGCCAGCAGTAAGGACGTAGACACCTACGAGCAGTACTTC.

Note on this clone: A read error may produce the germline difference seen at one junction end. This chain uses TRBV11-3 with TRBJ2-1; TRBD2 aligns across 14 bases. Germline V gene lookup returns CDR1 SGHNT and CDR2 YENEEA. This CDR3 has 14 residues. The chain's CDR3 is CASSTGLAGAEEFF. The CDR3 bases are TGTGCCAGCAGTACGGGACTAGCGGGAGCTGAGGAGTTCTTC.

This chain links TRBV5-6 with TRBJ1-3, with a tentative D call TRBD1 (5 bases). The CDR3 consists of 17 residues. Germline V gives CDR1 SGHDT, CDR2 YYEEEE. Trimming removed 2 bases at V and 0 bases at J, with 15 bases between. CDR3 sequence: CASSFGTYSLSGNTIYF. The CDR3 DNA is TGTGCCAGCAGCTTCGGGACTTACTCACTCTCTGGAAACACCATATATTTT.

The chain joins TRBV6-1 to TRBJ2-6; tentatively, D is TRBD1 (6 bases). V was trimmed by 6 bases and J by 2 bases, leaving 11 bases between them. This CDR3 region has 15 residues. In germline, CDR1 is MNHNS, CDR2 SASEGT. This CDR3 is CASSVQGTGANVLTF. CDR3 nucleotide sequence: TGTGCCAGCAGCGTACAGGGAACTGGGGCCAACGTCCTGACTTTC.